What follows are 20 T cell receptor beta chains derived from one specimen sequenced in a study of blood T cell repertoires in COVID-19. Using immunoSEQ multiplex PCR, the repertoire was profiled, and TCRdb retains in-frame clones only, with some absent. The sample has roughly 150,000 clones; 80% to 90% are singletons. Sequenced sample: peripheral blood. Receptor source: a man younger than 35 with COVID-19, enrolled during active disease.

V and J are TRBV7-2 and TRBJ1-3; no reliable D call. This CDR3 spans 13 amino acids. V dropped 1 base and J dropped 4 bases, with 5 bases sitting between them. Germline V gives CDR1 SGHTA, CDR2 FQGNSA. CDR3 bases: TGTGCCAGCAGCTTAGGTCTGGGAAACACCATATATTTT. It translates to CASSLGLGNTIYF.

The chain employs TRBV4-1 and TRBJ2-5, with D possibly being TRBD2 (6 bases). CDR1 is MGHRA and CDR2 is YSYEKL in the germline V gene. V shed 3 bases and J shed 7 bases, with 6 bases lying between them. This CDR3 is built from 11 residues. CDR3 residues: CASSQGGTQYF. As DNA, the CDR3 is TGCGCCAGCAGCCAGGGGGGGACCCAGTACTTC.

The rearrangement uses TRBV9 and TRBJ2-7; the match to TRBD2 covers 10 bases. This CDR3 comprises 15 residues. The germline gives CDR1 SGDLS, CDR2 YYNGEE. The ends lost 4 bases at V and 6 bases at J; junction bases unmatched: 10. DNA for the CDR3: TGTGCCAGCAGCCAAGCGGGAGGGGGCGCGGGCGAGCAGTACTTC. This translates into CASSQAGGGAGEQYF.

The V gene is TRBV19, the J gene TRBJ2-1, with D maybe TRBD2 (5 bases). This CDR3 has 14 amino acids. Germline V gives CDR1 LNHDA, CDR2 SQIVND (reference sequence). Trimming left V 3 bases short and J 6 bases short, with 12 bases between. The CDR3 loop is CASSIAGGFNEQFF. In DNA, the CDR3 is TGTGCCAGTAGTATTGCGGGCGGGTTCAATGAGCAGTTCTTC.

The rearrangement links TRBV5-1 to TRBJ2-5, with D possibly matching TRBD2 (5 bases). CDR3 length equals 13 residues. Germline lookup yields CDR1 SGHRS and CDR2 YFSETQ. V was clipped by 2 bases and J by 4 bases, with 9 bases between them. Here the CDR3 DNA reads TGCGCCAGCAGCTTAAGGGAGCGAGAGACCCAGTACTTC. It translates to CASSLRERETQYF.

The chain recombines TRBV7-2 with TRBJ2-1; 12 bases are a match to TRBD1. The CDR3 has 16 amino acids. CDR1 and CDR2 from the germline V gene are SGHTA and FQGNSA. V lost 1 base, J lost 8 bases, and 6 bases stayed unmatched. The CDR3 reads CASSLVGQGALDEQFF. DNA for the CDR3: TGTGCCAGCAGCTTAGTGGGACAGGGGGCCCTAGATGAGCAGTTCTTC.

The CDR3 loop reads CASSYGTSGRASYNEQFF. DNA of the CDR3: TGTGCCAGCAGTTACGGGACTAGCGGGAGGGCCTCTTACAATGAGCAGTTCTTC. The J gene is TRBJ2-1, the V gene TRBV6-2 or TRBV6-3; 16 positions match TRBD2. V dropped 2 bases and J dropped 4; count of bases not matched to a gene: 5. The CDR3 runs to 18 residues. Germline assignment: CDR1 MNHEY and CDR2 SVGEGT.

The CDR3 DNA sequence: TGCAGTGCTAGATATCAGAATGAGCAGTTCTTC. Amino acids: CSARYQNEQFF. The V call is TRBV20-1, the J call TRBJ2-1; D gene unclear. CDR3 length: 11 amino acids. The germline V gene has CDR1 DFQATT and CDR2 SNEGSKA (reference sequence). The V end lost 2 bases, the J end lost 7 bases, and 6 bases lay between the germline ends.

This clone has just a few counts. The chain has TRBV2 and TRBJ2-7; TRBD2 is a possible D gene (5 bases). Trimming left V 6 bases short and J 1 base short, with 13 bases between. The germline CDR1 and CDR2 sequences are SNHLY and FYNNEI. CDR3 length: 14 residues. The CDR3 bases are TGTGCCAGCAGCGATGGACTGGGATCCTACGAGCAGTACTTC. Translation: CASSDGLGSYEQYF.

The genes are TRBV2 and TRBJ1-5, with a weak D call TRBD1 (5 bases). This CDR3 has 15 residues. V was clipped by 1 base and J by 3 bases, with 10 bases between them. CDR1 SNHLY and CDR2 FYNNEI come from the germline V gene. In DNA, the CDR3 is TGTGCCAGCAGTGAAGAGGGGCGCGCCAATCAGCCCCAGCATTTT. Amino acids: CASSEEGRANQPQHF.

The chain joins TRBV4-3 to TRBJ2-1, with 9 bases matching TRBD2. The junction had 3 bases not matched to a gene; V was cut back by 0 bases and J by 3 bases. This CDR3 comprises 16 residues. Germline V gene lookup returns CDR1 LGHNA and CDR2 YSLEER. CDR3 loop: CASSQEASGNYNEQFF. Written as DNA, the CDR3 is TGCGCCAGCAGCCAAGAAGCTAGCGGGAACTACAATGAGCAGTTCTTC.

This chain uses TRBV6-2 or TRBV6-3 with TRBJ2-1; 12 bases align to TRBD2. The V gene end was trimmed by 6 bases and the J gene end by 9 bases; junction bases not matched to a gene: 6. CDR3 length equals 14 residues. Looked up from germline, CDR1 is MNHEY and CDR2 is SVGEGT. In nucleotides, the CDR3 is TGTGCCAGCAGCCGACTAGCGGGAGTGATTGAGCAGTTCTTC. It yields the protein CASSRLAGVIEQFF.

The chain is built from TRBV12-3 or TRBV12-4 and TRBJ2-1; D not certain. Trimming pared 3 bases from V and 5 bases from J, leaving 8 bases between. This CDR3 contains 13 residues. The CDR3 coding sequence is TGTGCCAGCAGTTTCGGGTCGGACAATGAGCAGTTCTTC. Translation: CASSFGSDNEQFF.

The rearrangement uses TRBV18 and TRBJ1-1, with 7 positions matching TRBD1. CDR3 length equals 16 residues. Germline CDR1 KGHSH, CDR2 LQKENI. The J segment lost 1 base and the V segment lost 3 bases, leaving 8 bases of the junction unmatched. In DNA, the CDR3 is TGTGCCAGCTCACCGCCCTCCACAGGGGCGAACACTGAAGCTTTCTTT. Encoded protein: CASSPPSTGANTEAFF.

V is TRBV5-6 and J is TRBJ1-1; no clear D. This CDR3 spans 11 amino acids. Germline V gives CDR1 SGHDT, CDR2 YYEEEE. V dropped 4 bases and J dropped 3 bases, with 4 bases sitting between them. The CDR3 DNA reads TGTGCCAGCAGCACACACACTGAAGCTTTCTTT. This translates into CASSTHTEAFF.

This chain uses TRBV9 with TRBJ1-2; 7 bases agree with TRBD1. V shed 0 bases and J 7 bases; nucleotides not matched to a gene: 12. The CDR3 spans 16 residues. Looked up from germline, CDR1 is SGDLS and CDR2 is YYNGEE. As DNA, the CDR3 is TGTGCCAGCAGCGTAGATATATACGAGGGGACAGCTGGCTACACCTTC. Its protein product is CASSVDIYEGTAGYTF.

The CDR3, as DNA: TGTGCCAGTCCGGGCCCGGGACTAGCGGGAAACAATGAGCAGTTCTTC. Protein: CASPGPGLAGNNEQFF. The chain joins TRBV2 to TRBJ2-1; 13 bases match TRBD2. The CDR3 covers 16 residues. CDR1 SNHLY and CDR2 FYNNEI come from the germline V gene. The V segment lost 9 bases and the J segment 5 bases; nucleotides outside the gene matches: 10. The variable domain in full, completed from reference TRBV2 and TRBJ2-1, reads EPEVTQTPSHQVTQMGQEVILRCVPISNHLYFYWYRQILGQKVEFLVSFYNNEISEKSEIFDDQFSVERPDGSNFTLKIRSTKLEDSAMYFCASPGPGLAGNNEQFFGPGTRLTVL.

The chain is built from TRBV7-2 and TRBJ1-2, with 9 bases fitting TRBD1. Per germline, CDR1 SGHTA and CDR2 FQGNSA. CDR3 length: 15 residues. The trim removed 7 bases at V and 3 bases at J, leaving 9 bases unmatched. The CDR3 spells CASNLETGGYYGYTF. The CDR3 bases are TGTGCCAGCAACCTCGAAACAGGGGGCTACTATGGCTACACCTTC.

V and J are TRBV24-1 and TRBJ2-2, with D perhaps TRBD1 (5 bases). From germline, CDR1 is KGHDR and CDR2 SFDVKD. V was pared by 3 bases and J by 7 bases, with 8 bases between. This CDR3 comprises 13 residues. In DNA form, the CDR3 reads TGTGCCACCAGTGATCCTAGGGGCGGGGAGCTGTTTTTT. Translating it yields CATSDPRGGELFF.

The chain uses TRBV29-1 and TRBJ2-7; possible D gene TRBD2, 6 bases. The CDR3 is 14 amino acids. Looked up from germline, CDR1 is SQVTM and CDR2 is ANQGSEA. With 7 bases removed from V and 6 bases from J, the gap between germline ends came to 22 bases. The CDR3 DNA is TGCAGCGCCCGAGGGGAAAGAGGAGGGAGCGAGCAGTACTTC. This gives the protein CSARGERGGSEQYF.